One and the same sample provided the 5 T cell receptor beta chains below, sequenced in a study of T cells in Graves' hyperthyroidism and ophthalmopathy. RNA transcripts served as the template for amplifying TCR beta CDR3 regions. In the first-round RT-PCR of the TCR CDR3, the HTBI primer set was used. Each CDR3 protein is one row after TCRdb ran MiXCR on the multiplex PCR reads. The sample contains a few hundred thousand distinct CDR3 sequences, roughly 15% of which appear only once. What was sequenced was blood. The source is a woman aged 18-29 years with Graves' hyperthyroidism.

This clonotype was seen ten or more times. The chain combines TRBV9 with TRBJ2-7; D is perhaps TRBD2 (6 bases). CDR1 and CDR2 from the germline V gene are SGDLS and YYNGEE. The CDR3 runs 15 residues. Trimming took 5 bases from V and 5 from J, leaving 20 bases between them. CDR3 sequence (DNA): TGTGCCAGCAGTCTAAGCGGGTCCGGCGGGGACGAGCAGTACTTC. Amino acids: CASSLSGSGGDEQYF.

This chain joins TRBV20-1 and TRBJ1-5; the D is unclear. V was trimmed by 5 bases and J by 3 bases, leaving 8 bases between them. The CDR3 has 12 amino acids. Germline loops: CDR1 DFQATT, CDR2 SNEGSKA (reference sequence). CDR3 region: CSAEVSNQPQHF. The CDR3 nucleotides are TGCAGTGCTGAGGTTTCCAATCAGCCCCAGCATTTT.

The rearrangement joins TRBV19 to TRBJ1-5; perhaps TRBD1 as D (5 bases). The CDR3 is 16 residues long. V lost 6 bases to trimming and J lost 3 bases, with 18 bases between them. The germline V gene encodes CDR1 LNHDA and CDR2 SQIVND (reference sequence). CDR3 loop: CASRGGIGKDNQPQHF. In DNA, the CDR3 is TGTGCCAGTAGGGGGGGAATTGGGAAGGACAATCAGCCCCAGCATTTT.

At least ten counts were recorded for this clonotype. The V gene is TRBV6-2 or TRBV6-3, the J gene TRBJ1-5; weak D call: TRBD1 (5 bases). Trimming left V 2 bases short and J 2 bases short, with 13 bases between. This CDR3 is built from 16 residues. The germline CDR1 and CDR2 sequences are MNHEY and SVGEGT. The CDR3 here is CASSYRGDFGNQPQHF. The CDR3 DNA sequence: TGTGCCAGCAGTTACAGAGGGGACTTTGGCAATCAGCCCCAGCATTTT.

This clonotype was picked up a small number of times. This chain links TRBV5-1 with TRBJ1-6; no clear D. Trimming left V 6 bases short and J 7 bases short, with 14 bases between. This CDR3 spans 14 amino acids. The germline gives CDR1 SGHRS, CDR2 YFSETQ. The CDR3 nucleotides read TGCGCCAGCACTCTGGAAAACAGCAATTCACCCCTCCACTTT. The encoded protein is CASTLENSNSPLHF.